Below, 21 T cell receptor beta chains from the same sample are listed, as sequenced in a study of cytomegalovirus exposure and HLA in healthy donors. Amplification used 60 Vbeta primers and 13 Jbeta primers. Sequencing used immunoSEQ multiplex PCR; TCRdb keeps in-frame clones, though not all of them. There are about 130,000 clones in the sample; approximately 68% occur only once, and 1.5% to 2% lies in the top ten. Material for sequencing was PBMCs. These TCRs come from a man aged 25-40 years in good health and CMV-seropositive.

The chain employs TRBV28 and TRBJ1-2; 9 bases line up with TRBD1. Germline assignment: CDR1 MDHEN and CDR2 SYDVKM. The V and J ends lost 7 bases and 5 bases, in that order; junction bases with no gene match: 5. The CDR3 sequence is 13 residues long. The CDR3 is CASMNGQGYGYTF. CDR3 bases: TGTGCCAGCATGAACGGACAGGGGTATGGCTACACCTTC.

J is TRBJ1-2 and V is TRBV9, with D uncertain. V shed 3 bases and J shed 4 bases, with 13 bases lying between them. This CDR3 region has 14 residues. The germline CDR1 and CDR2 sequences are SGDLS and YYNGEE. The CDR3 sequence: CASSGLIRFYGYTF. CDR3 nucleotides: TGTGCCAGCAGCGGCTTAATCCGGTTCTATGGCTACACCTTC.

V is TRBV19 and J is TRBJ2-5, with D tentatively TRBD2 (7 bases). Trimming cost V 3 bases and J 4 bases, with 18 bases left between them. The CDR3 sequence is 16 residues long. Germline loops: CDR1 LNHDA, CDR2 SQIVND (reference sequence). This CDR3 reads CASSIRWGGGGETQYF. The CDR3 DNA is TGTGCCAGTAGTATTCGGTGGGGGGGCGGAGGAGAGACCCAGTACTTC.

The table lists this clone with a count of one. The CDR3 DNA reads as TGTGCCAGCAGTTTCAGGGCCTACAATGAGCAGTTCTTC. It yields the protein CASSFRAYNEQFF. The J gene is TRBJ2-1, the V gene TRBV6-5; D is possibly TRBD1 (5 bases). Germline V gene sequence: CDR1 MNHEY, CDR2 SVGAGI. The CDR3 spans 13 residues. Trimming pared 4 bases from V and 2 bases from J, leaving 6 bases between.

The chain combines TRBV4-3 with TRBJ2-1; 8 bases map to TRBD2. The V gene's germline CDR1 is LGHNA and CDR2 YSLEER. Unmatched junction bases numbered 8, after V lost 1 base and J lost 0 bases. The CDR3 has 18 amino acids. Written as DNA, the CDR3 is TGCGCCAGCAGCCAAGCCCGTACTAGCGGAAGCTCCTACAATGAGCAGTTCTTC. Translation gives CASSQARTSGSSYNEQFF.

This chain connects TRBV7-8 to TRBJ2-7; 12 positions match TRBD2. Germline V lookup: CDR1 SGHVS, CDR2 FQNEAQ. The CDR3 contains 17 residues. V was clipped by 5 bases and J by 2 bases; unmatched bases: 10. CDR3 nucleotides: TGTGCCAGCAGCCGACTAGCGGGAGTTTTAATGACCTACGAGCAGTACTTC. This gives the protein CASSRLAGVLMTYEQYF.

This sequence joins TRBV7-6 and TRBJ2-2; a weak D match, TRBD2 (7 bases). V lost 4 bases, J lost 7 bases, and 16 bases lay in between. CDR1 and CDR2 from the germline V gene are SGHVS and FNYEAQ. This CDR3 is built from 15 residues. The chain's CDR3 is CASSSPGGGGGELFF. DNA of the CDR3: TGTGCCAGCAGCTCCCCTGGGGGAGGGGGCGGGGAGCTGTTTTTT.

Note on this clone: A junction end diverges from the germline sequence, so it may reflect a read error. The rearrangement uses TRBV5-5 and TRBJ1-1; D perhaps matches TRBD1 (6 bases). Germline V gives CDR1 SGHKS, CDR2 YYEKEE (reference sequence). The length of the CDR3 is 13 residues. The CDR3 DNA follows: TGTGCCAGCACCTTGATTCTGGACAGCCAAGCTTTCTTT. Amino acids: CASTLILDSQAFF.

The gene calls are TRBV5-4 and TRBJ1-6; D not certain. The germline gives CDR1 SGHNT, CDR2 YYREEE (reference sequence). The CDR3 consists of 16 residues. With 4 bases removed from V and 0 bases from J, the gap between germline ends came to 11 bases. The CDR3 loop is CASSTGGSSYNSPLHF. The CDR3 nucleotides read TGTGCCAGCAGCACCGGTGGGAGCTCCTATAATTCACCCCTCCACTTT.

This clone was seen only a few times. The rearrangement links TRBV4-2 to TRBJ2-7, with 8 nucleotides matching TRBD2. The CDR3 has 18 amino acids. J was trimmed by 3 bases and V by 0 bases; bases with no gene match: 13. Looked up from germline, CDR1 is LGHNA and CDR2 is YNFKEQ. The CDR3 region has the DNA TGTGCCAGCAGCCAAGATTTGGCAACTAGCGGACCTAACTACGAGCAGTACTTC. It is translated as CASSQDLATSGPNYEQYF.

The CDR3: CASSPLLRGFNTEAFF. The CDR3 bases are TGTGCCAGTAGCCCTCTTCTCAGGGGGTTTAACACTGAAGCTTTCTTT. This chain links TRBV19 with TRBJ1-1, with 7 bases fitting TRBD1. Germline V gene data show CDR1 as LNHDA and CDR2 as SQIVND (reference sequence). The CDR3 length is 16 residues. V dropped 6 bases and J dropped 2; count of bases not matched to a gene: 12. The full variable domain, completed using reference TRBV19 and TRBJ1-1, is DGGITQSPKYLFRKEGQNVTLSCEQNLNHDAMYWYRQDPGQGLRLIYYSQIVNDFQKGDIAEGYSVSREKKESFPLTVTSAQKNPTAFYLCASSPLLRGFNTEAFFGQGTRLTVV.

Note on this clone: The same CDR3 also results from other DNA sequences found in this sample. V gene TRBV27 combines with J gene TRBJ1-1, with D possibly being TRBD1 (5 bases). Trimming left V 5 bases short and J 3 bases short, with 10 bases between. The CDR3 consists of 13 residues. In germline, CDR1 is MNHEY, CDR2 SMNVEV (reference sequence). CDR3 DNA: TGTGCCAGCAGTCACGACAGATACACTGAAGCTTTCTTT. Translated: CASSHDRYTEAFF.

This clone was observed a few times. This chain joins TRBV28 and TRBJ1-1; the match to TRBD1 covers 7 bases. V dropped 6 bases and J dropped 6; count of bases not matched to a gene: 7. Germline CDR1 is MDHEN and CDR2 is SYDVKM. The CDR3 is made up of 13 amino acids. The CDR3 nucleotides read TGTGCCAGCAGCATGACAGGGAGGCCTGAAGCTTTCTTT. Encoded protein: CASSMTGRPEAFF.

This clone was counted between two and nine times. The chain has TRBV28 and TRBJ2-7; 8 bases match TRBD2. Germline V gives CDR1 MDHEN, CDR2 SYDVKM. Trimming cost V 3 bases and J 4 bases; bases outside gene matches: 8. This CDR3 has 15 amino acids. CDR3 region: CASSFPSGRRYEQYF. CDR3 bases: TGTGCCAGCAGTTTTCCAAGCGGGAGAAGGTACGAGCAGTACTTC. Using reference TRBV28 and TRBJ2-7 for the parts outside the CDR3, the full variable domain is DVKVTQSSRYLVKRTGEKVFLECVQDMDHENMFWYRQDPGLGLRLIYFSYDVKMKEKGDIPEGYSVSREKKERFSLILESASTNQTSMYLCASSFPSGRRYEQYFGPGTRLTVT.

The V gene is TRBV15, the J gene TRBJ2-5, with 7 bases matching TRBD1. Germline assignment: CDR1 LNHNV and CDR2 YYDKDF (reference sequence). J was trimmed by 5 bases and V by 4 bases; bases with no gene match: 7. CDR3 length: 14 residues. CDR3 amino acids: CATSNRQGHETQYF. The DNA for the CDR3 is TGTGCCACCAGCAATCGACAGGGCCATGAGACCCAGTACTTC.

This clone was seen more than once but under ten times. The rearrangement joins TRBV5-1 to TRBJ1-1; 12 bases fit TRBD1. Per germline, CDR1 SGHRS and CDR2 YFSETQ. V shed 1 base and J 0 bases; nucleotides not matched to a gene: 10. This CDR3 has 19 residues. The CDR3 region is CASSLYGTGGRGMNTEAFF. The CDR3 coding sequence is TGCGCCAGCAGCTTGTATGGGACAGGGGGCCGCGGTATGAACACTGAAGCTTTCTTT.

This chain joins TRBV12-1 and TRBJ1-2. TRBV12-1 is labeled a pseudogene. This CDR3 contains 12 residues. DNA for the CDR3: TGTGCCAGCAGCCCGAGAAAATATGGCTACACCTTC. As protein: CASSPRKYGYTF.

CDR3 in DNA: TGTGCCAGCTGCTACCGGGAGTTCACTGAAGCTTTCTTT. Translation: CASCYREFTEAFF. The chain recombines TRBV27 with TRBJ1-1, with D hard to call. CDR3 length: 13 residues. Germline values: CDR1 MNHEY, CDR2 SMNVEV (reference sequence). Trimming took 8 bases from V and 4 from J, leaving 14 bases between them.

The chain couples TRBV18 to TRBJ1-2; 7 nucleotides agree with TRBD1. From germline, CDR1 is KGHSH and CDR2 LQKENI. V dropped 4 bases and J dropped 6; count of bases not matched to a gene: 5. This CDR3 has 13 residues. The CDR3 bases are TGTGCCAGCTCACTCGGGACAGCAAATGGCTACACCTTC. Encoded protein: CASSLGTANGYTF.

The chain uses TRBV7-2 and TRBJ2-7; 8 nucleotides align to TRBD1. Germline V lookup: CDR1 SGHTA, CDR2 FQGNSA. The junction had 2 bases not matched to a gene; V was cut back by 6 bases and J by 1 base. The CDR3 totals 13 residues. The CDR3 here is CASRTGVSYEQYF. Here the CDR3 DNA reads TGTGCCAGCAGGACAGGGGTATCCTACGAGCAGTACTTC.

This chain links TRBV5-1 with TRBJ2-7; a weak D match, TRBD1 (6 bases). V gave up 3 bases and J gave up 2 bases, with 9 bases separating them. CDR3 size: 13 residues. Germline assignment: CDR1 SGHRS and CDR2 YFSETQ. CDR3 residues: CASSWGQTYEQYF. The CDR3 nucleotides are TGCGCCAGCAGCTGGGGACAAACCTACGAGCAGTACTTC.